This entry concerns a single T cell receptor beta chain. The data are from a study of blood T cell repertoires in COVID-19. Study summary: Collection of acute and convalescent COVID-19 samples took place in the United States, Italy and Spain.

In the source study's methods: Estimation of nucleated cell counts relied on the amplification of reference gene primers. Sequenced by immunoSEQ multiplex PCR; TCRdb stores in-frame clones only, minus some. V, J and clone size were drawn from that table, and D and trimming were deduced from the DNA. The table has approximately 100,000 clones, about 85% seen once; the top ten hold about 10%. The receptor was isolated from a woman older than 75 with acute or convalescent COVID-19. The sample comprised peripheral blood.

CDR3 in amino acids: CASSPVPGQNTGELFF. The CDR3 DNA is TGTGCCAGCAGCCCTGTCCCGGGACAGAACACCGGGGAGCTGTTTTTT. This chain uses TRBV3-1 (or the pseudogene TRBV3-2) with TRBJ2-2; weak D call: TRBD1 (6 bases). The V end lost 4 bases, the J end lost 1 base, and 13 bases lay between the germline ends. The CDR3 consists of 16 residues. Germline V gives CDR1 LGHDT, CDR2 YNNKEL (reference sequence).